Listed here are 26 T cell receptor beta chains from one sample, sequenced in a study of early T cells in non-severe SARS-CoV-2 infection (dated by TCRdb to about 2021). The library was obtained by 5' RACE. TCRdb lists the instrument as NextSeq 500. The raw public data were reprocessed by TCRdb itself: fastp quality trimming at Q25, MiXCR clonotype calling, in-frame beta chains only. Rows are unified per CDR3 protein, each entry keeping the most common DNA and genes. The sample includes more than 60,000 distinct CDR3 sequences, with around a tenth observed a single time. The ten biggest clones cover less than 6.5% of the sample. The sequenced sample was whole blood. The receptors come from an adult who was a healthcare worker with PCR-confirmed SARS-CoV-2 infection or an uninfected control (not recorded which).

This clonotype showed up many times. V and J are TRBV12-3 or TRBV12-4 and TRBJ2-3; D gene unclear. V lost 5 bases and J lost 6, with 18 bases in between. This CDR3 spans 15 amino acids. The CDR3 nucleotides read TGTGCCAGCAGTCCCAGTCAGTGGGGTGGGGATACGCAGTATTTT. Translation: CASSPSQWGGDTQYF.

The sample holds a few counts of this clonotype. The chain links TRBV29-1 to TRBJ2-7; TRBD1 aligns across 8 bases. Trimming cost V 7 bases and J 2 bases; bases outside gene matches: 10. This CDR3 contains 14 residues. Germline V gene sequence: CDR1 SQVTM, CDR2 ANQGSEA. This CDR3 is CSAQRGTGPYEQYF. The CDR3 coding sequence is TGCAGCGCCCAGAGAGGGACAGGCCCCTACGAGCAGTACTTC.

This clonotype was seen ten or more times. This chain connects TRBV18 to TRBJ2-3; D gene unclear. Germline assignment: CDR1 KGHSH and CDR2 LQKENI. CDR3 size: 13 residues. V lost 4 bases and J 5 bases, leaving 10 bases between the germline ends. This chain's CDR3 is CASSQVQQDTQYF. The CDR3 region has the DNA TGTGCCAGCTCACAGGTGCAGCAAGATACGCAGTATTTT. The full variable domain, completed using reference TRBV18 and TRBJ2-3, is NAGVMQNPRHLVRRRGQEARLRCSPMKGHSHVYWYRQLPEEGLKFMVYLQKENIIDESGMPKERFSAEFPKEGPSILRIQQVVRGDSAAYFCASSQVQQDTQYFGPGTRLTVL.

This clonotype was observed a few times. CDR3 in DNA: TGTGCCAGCAGCTTAGAATCTGGGACCTATGGCTACACCTTC. It translates to CASSLESGTYGYTF. The genes are TRBV7-9 and TRBJ1-2; D is possibly TRBD1 (5 bases). This CDR3 is built from 14 residues. Trimming cost V 1 base and J 4 bases, with 10 bases left between them. Germline CDR1 is SEHNR and CDR2 is FQNEAQ (reference sequence).

This clonotype was counted at least ten times. This sequence joins TRBV5-1 and TRBJ2-7; 9 bases fit TRBD1. Germline assignment: CDR1 SGHRS and CDR2 YFSETQ. Trimming at V came to 1 base and at J to 5 bases, leaving 4 bases not matched to a gene. This CDR3 is built from 14 residues. The CDR3, as DNA: TGCGCCAGCAGCTTGACAGGGGGCCGTGACGAGCAGTACTTC. Translated, it gives CASSLTGGRDEQYF.

There are a few counts of this clonotype. The chain has TRBV20-1 and TRBJ1-5; weak D call: TRBD1 (6 bases). CDR3 length: 15 residues. Trimming stripped 6 bases from V and 4 bases from J, with 19 bases between. Germline lookup yields CDR1 DFQATT and CDR2 SNEGSKA (reference sequence). CDR3: CSASRSGARNQPQHF. CDR3 in DNA: TGCAGTGCCAGCCGGTCAGGGGCGCGAAATCAGCCCCAGCATTTT.

This rearrangement joins TRBV10-3 to TRBJ2-3; D could derive from TRBD1 or TRBD2 (5 bases each). V was cut by 6 bases and J by 4 bases, with 11 bases left in between. This CDR3 region has 13 residues. CDR1 and CDR2 (germline): ENHRY, SYGVKD. This CDR3 is CAIRGVQADTQYF. The CDR3 coding sequence is TGTGCCATCAGGGGGGTCCAAGCAGATACGCAGTATTTT.

This chain uses TRBV20-1 with TRBJ2-7; D uncertain. The CDR3 length is 14 residues. Germline CDR1 DFQATT, CDR2 SNEGSKA (reference sequence). V lost 7 bases to trimming and J lost 2 bases, with 18 bases between them. The CDR3 bases are TGCAGTGGTCACGGCGGCGCCCCTCCCTACGAGCAGTACTTC. Its translation is CSGHGGAPPYEQYF.

CDR3: CSVLLAGGYEQYF. For the CDR3, the DNA is TGCAGCGTCCTACTAGCGGGAGGTTACGAGCAGTACTTC. The gene calls are TRBV29-1 and TRBJ2-7; 12 positions agree with TRBD2. V lost 6 bases, J lost 4 bases, and 4 bases stayed unmatched. The CDR3 length is 13 residues. Germline V lookup: CDR1 SQVTM, CDR2 ANQGSEA.

This clonotype was found many times. The rearrangement joins TRBV7-2 to TRBJ2-1; D call uncertain. The CDR3 has 15 amino acids. The germline V gene has CDR1 SGHTA and CDR2 FQGNSA. With 1 base removed from V and 2 bases from J, the gap between germline ends came to 9 bases. The CDR3 spells CASSLEDSAYNEQFF. CDR3 nucleotides: TGTGCCAGCAGCTTAGAGGATTCGGCCTACAATGAGCAGTTCTTC.

This clonotype was seen repeatedly, ten times or more. The chain combines TRBV7-3 with TRBJ2-7, with 7 bases matching TRBD2. The CDR3 loop spans 13 amino acids. Germline V gives CDR1 SGHTA, CDR2 FQGTGA. Unmatched junction bases numbered 6, after V lost 2 bases and J lost 8 bases. CDR3 sequence: CASSLAGEDKQYF. The CDR3, as DNA: TGTGCCAGCAGCTTAGCGGGGGAGGACAAGCAGTACTTC. Combining the CDR3 with reference TRBV7-3 and TRBJ2-7 gives the whole variable domain GAGVSQTPSNKVTEKGKYVELRCDPISGHTALYWYRQSLGQGPEFLIYFQGTGAADDSGLPNDRFFAVRPEGSVSTLKIQRTERGDSAVYLCASSLAGEDKQYFGPGTRLTVT.

This chain connects TRBV11-1 to TRBJ2-7; D might be TRBD2 (6 bases). From germline, CDR1 is SGHAT and CDR2 FQDESV (reference sequence). V gave up 5 bases and J gave up 6 bases, with 17 bases separating them. This CDR3 is built from 14 residues. The CDR3 sequence: CASSLRGNHAEQYF. The CDR3 DNA sequence: TGTGCCAGCAGCCTCCGGGGGAACCACGCCGAGCAGTACTTC.

There are many counts of this clonotype. The V gene is TRBV24-1, the J gene TRBJ1-5; D gene ambiguous. V was pared by 4 bases and J by 4 bases, with 4 bases between. CDR3 length: 12 residues. CDR1 is KGHDR and CDR2 is SFDVKD in the germline V gene. The CDR3 sequence: CATSDSNQPQHF. Written as DNA, the CDR3 is TGTGCCACCAGTGACTCTAATCAGCCCCAGCATTTT.

This clonotype was recorded a few times. The rearrangement links TRBV29-1 to TRBJ2-5, with 12 bases matching TRBD2. V lost 6 bases, J lost 3 bases, and 5 bases stayed unmatched. This CDR3 spans 14 amino acids. CDR1 is SQVTM, CDR2 ANQGSEA, per germline. CDR3: CSVLTSGRKETQYF. CDR3 bases: TGCAGCGTCCTTACTAGCGGGAGGAAAGAGACCCAGTACTTC.

The table lists this clonotype with many counts. The chain combines TRBV27 with TRBJ1-6; D unclear. V lost 2 bases to trimming and J lost 0 bases, with 17 bases between them. The CDR3 runs to 19 residues. CDR1 is MNHEY and CDR2 is SMNVEV in the germline V gene (reference sequence). The chain's CDR3 is CASSLSFSYPSSYNSPLHF. The CDR3 DNA reads TGTGCCAGCAGTTTAAGCTTCAGTTACCCTAGCTCCTATAATTCACCCCTCCACTTT.

V gene TRBV5-1 combines with J gene TRBJ2-7, with 14 nucleotides matching TRBD2. V dropped 4 bases and J dropped 6; count of bases not matched to a gene: 3. Germline CDR1 and CDR2: SGHRS and YFSETQ. The CDR3 totals 14 residues. This CDR3 reads CASSGTSGGVEQYF. Here the CDR3 DNA reads TGCGCCAGCAGCGGGACTAGCGGGGGTGTCGAGCAGTACTTC. Using reference TRBV5-1 and TRBJ2-7 for the parts outside the CDR3, the full variable domain is KAGVTQTPRYLIKTRGQQVTLSCSPISGHRSVSWYQQTPGQGLQFLFEYFSETQRNKGNFPGRFSGRQFSNSRSEMNVSTLELGDSALYLCASSGTSGGVEQYFGPGTRLTVT.

This clonotype has only a few counts. The CDR3, as DNA: TGCAGTGCTGCACAGGGTTCTGGCACTGAAGCTTTCTTT. It specifies CSAAQGSGTEAFF. The chain is built from TRBV20-1 and TRBJ1-1; D may be TRBD1 (6 bases). V lost 5 bases and J 4 bases, leaving 14 bases between the germline ends. The CDR3 runs to 13 residues. Germline-derived CDR1 and CDR2 are DFQATT and SNEGSKA (reference sequence).

This clonotype was recorded a few times. This chain links TRBV7-9 with TRBJ1-1; D not resolved. The germline V gene encodes CDR1 SEHNR and CDR2 FQNEAQ (reference sequence). The CDR3 contains 16 residues. Trimming removed 5 bases from V and 1 base from J, with 17 bases in between. The CDR3 region is CASSPPQSKANTEAFF. CDR3 nucleotide sequence: TGTGCCAGCAGCCCTCCCCAAAGTAAGGCGAACACTGAAGCTTTCTTT.

This clonotype was recorded many times. The V gene is TRBV10-3, the J gene TRBJ1-2; 7 nucleotides line up with TRBD1. The length of the CDR3 is 15 residues. The V gene's germline CDR1 is ENHRY and CDR2 SYGVKD. The trim removed 7 bases at V and 4 bases at J, leaving 12 bases unmatched. CDR3 coding DNA: TGTGCCATCACCTTCCCTTCTTACAGGGGCTATGGCTACACCTTC. It translates to CAITFPSYRGYGYTF.

This clonotype has only a few counts. The rearrangement joins TRBV3-1 to TRBJ2-7; D is undetermined. This CDR3 has 12 residues. V was trimmed by 3 bases and J by 3 bases, leaving 6 bases between them. Germline assignment: CDR1 LGHDT and CDR2 YNNKEL (reference sequence). The chain's CDR3 is CASSHGYYEQYF. The CDR3 DNA follows: TGTGCCAGCAGCCATGGATACTACGAGCAGTACTTC.

This sequence joins TRBV12-3 or TRBV12-4 and TRBJ2-2, with D tentatively TRBD1 (5 bases). Trimming removed 6 bases at V and 5 bases at J, with 7 bases between. The CDR3 has 12 residues. In DNA form, the CDR3 reads TGTGCCAGCAGCCCAGGGACCGGGGAGCTGTTTTTT. Protein: CASSPGTGELFF.

As DNA, the CDR3 is TGTGCCAGCAGCGGGACAGGGAACTACGAGCAGTACTTC. It encodes CASSGTGNYEQYF. The chain links TRBV27 to TRBJ2-7; 9 bases are shared with TRBD1. Germline CDR1 and CDR2: MNHEY and SMNVEV (reference sequence). The CDR3 loop spans 13 amino acids. Trimming at V came to 6 bases and at J to 3 bases, leaving 3 bases not matched to a gene.

The rearrangement links TRBV20-1 to TRBJ2-7; 7 bases fit TRBD1. Per germline, CDR1 DFQATT and CDR2 SNEGSKA (reference sequence). CDR3 length: 13 residues. The trim removed 4 bases at V and 3 bases at J, leaving 6 bases unmatched. This CDR3 reads CSAKTGIGYEQYF. The CDR3 DNA reads as TGCAGTGCTAAGACAGGGATCGGCTACGAGCAGTACTTC.

At least ten counts were recorded for this clonotype. The chain combines TRBV2 with TRBJ1-5, with TRBD1 as a possible D gene (5 bases). Trimming left V 7 bases short and J 0 bases short, with 13 bases between. Germline CDR1 SNHLY, CDR2 FYNNEI. This CDR3 region has 15 residues. The CDR3 DNA follows: TGTGCCAGCATTGGGGCTAGGGATAGCAATCAGCCCCAGCATTTT. Translated, it gives CASIGARDSNQPQHF.

The rearrangement joins TRBV29-1 to TRBJ2-1; 10 nucleotides match TRBD1. Germline lookup yields CDR1 SQVTM and CDR2 ANQGSEA. This CDR3 contains 14 residues. V trimming: 1 base; J trimming: 10 bases; junction bases outside the gene matches: 7. The CDR3 DNA sequence: TGCAGCGTTGAAGTCAACTGGGGACAGGGGGAGCAGTTCTTC. This encodes CSVEVNWGQGEQFF.

This clonotype was seen repeatedly, ten times or more. The V and J genes are TRBV10-1 and TRBJ2-4; D is tentatively TRBD1 or TRBD2 (5 bases each). This CDR3 has 13 amino acids. In germline, CDR1 is WNHNN, CDR2 SYGVQD (reference sequence). Between the trimmed V and J ends, which lost 5 bases and 2 bases, there was a span of 7 bases. The CDR3 reads CASSTGPKNIQYF. DNA for the CDR3: TGCGCCAGCAGTACGGGACCCAAAAACATTCAGTACTTC.